This is a list of T cell receptor beta chains from one sample in a study of CD8 T cells in ankylosing spondylitis. TCRdb analysed the 5' RACE reads with MiXCR anew, one entry per CDR3 protein. Of around 340,000 distinct CDR3 sequences in the sample, about 15% were seen once. Sequenced sample: blood, either unsorted or a sorted T cell fraction (not recorded which). The receptors were sampled from a male donor with ankylosing spondylitis or in good health (not recorded which). CDR3s include the opening cysteine and the closing phenylalanine or tryptophan. A D gene is named only where the DNA matches it firmly. Clone size is shown for a subset of rows, as once, few, many or a class of expanded clone.

TGTGCCAGCACCCATCGATGGACCACCTTAGGAGCCCGTAATAGCAATCAGCCCCAGCATTTT CASTHRWTTLGARNSNQPQHF TRBJ1-5 . . TRBV28
TGCAGCGTTGAAAAGGGGGCCGAAGATACGCAGTATTTT CSVEKGAEDTQYF TRBJ2-3 TRBD1 few TRBV29-1
TGTGCCAGCAGCCTCCTCAAGGGAGTGGGGTTAGAGACCCAGTACTTC CASSLLKGVGLETQYF TRBJ2-5 . few TRBV3-1
TGTGCCGGCCGGACAGGGGCGTACGGGGAGCTGTTTTTT CAGRTGAYGELFF TRBJ2-2 TRBD1 many TRBV28
TGTGCCAGCAGCGAAGCGGGAGGGCCCCAAGAGACCCAGTACTTC CASSEAGGPQETQYF TRBJ2-5 TRBD2 . TRBV9
TGTGCCACCAGCAGTAGACAGGGGAGGACCGGGGAGCTGTTTTTT CATSSRQGRTGELFF TRBJ2-2 TRBD1 many TRBV15
TGTGCCAGCAGCCAAGGTAGCGGTAATTCCTACGAGCAGTACTTC CASSQGSGNSYEQYF TRBJ2-7 . few TRBV3-1
TGTGCCAGCAGCCAAGGGACTAGCGGGAAATCAGATACGCAGTATTTT CASSQGTSGKSDTQYF TRBJ2-3 TRBD2 . TRBV3-1
TGTGCCAGCAGTGGTGTCCCTAGCGGGATGGGGTACAATGAGCAGTTCTTC CASSGVPSGMGYNEQFF TRBJ2-1 TRBD2 few TRBV2
TGTGCCAGCAGTAAACAGGGGATTCGAGAAGCTAACTATGGCTACACCTTC CASSKQGIREANYGYTF TRBJ1-2 TRBD1 . TRBV6-1
TGCAGTGCCCTCTCGCGGCCCAAAGGCGGCTACACCTTC CSALSRPKGGYTF TRBJ1-2 . . TRBV20-1
TGTGCCAGCAGTTTAGGAGAGGGGCTGGGCACCTCGGACTACGAGCAGTACTTC CASSLGEGLGTSDYEQYF TRBJ2-7 . few TRBV12-3/TRBV12-4
TGCGCCAGCAGCCGCGGGGACATACCTCCGAACACCGGGGAGCTGTTTTTT CASSRGDIPPNTGELFF TRBJ2-2 . . TRBV4-1
TGTGCCAGCAGTGTAGCGGGGGCGAACACCGGGGAGCTGTTTTTT CASSVAGANTGELFF TRBJ2-2 TRBD2 . TRBV12-3/TRBV12-4